These T cell receptor beta chains were read from a single sample in a study of human T cells and chemical hapten exposure. TCRdb reprocessed the RACE reads with MiXCR, giving one entry per CDR3 protein. In the table there are tens of thousands of distinct CDR3 sequences, 10% to 15% of which are singletons. The sample consisted of whole blood, taken in connection with sensitization to the hapten diphenylcyclopropenone (DPC). All receptors derive from a woman aged 50 to 60 with alopecia areata. Some clones in this sample may be carry-over from other donors' samples. Both conserved end residues are part of each CDR3. The D gene is left open where the match is weak. Expanded clones get a size class; other rows say once, few or many, or leave the size out.

TRBJ1-1 NA NA TRBV5-1 TGCGCCAGCAGCTTGGACATCTACACTGAAGCTTTCTTT CASSLDIYTEAFF
TRBJ2-7 TRBD1 many TRBV5-1 TGCGCCAGCAGCCTGAAGGGGGACAGCTACGAGCAGTACTTC CASSLKGDSYEQYF
TRBJ2-3 NA NA TRBV5-6 TGTGCCAGCAGTCCAGGAGCAGATACGCAGTATTTT CASSPGADTQYF
TRBJ1-1 NA many TRBV24-1 TGTGCCACCAGTGTCGGGGCGGAAGCTTTCTTT CATSVGAEAFF
TRBJ2-1 TRBD2 NA TRBV7-2 TGTGCCAGCAGCCTCCCCTCCGGACTAGCGGGACCCAATGAGCAGTTCTTC CASSLPSGLAGPNEQFF
TRBJ2-7 NA NA TRBV2 TGTGCCAGCAGAGCCGGGACGTATGTCTCCTACGAGCAGTACTTC CASRAGTYVSYEQYF
TRBJ2-7 NA NA TRBV18 TGTGCCAGCTCAGAGCCCCCCCGGGAGCAGTACTTC CASSEPPREQYF
TRBJ1-1 NA many TRBV7-2 TGTGCCAGCAGCCTTAGATCATCCGGGGAAGCTTTCTTT CASSLRSSGEAFF
TRBJ2-7 NA NA TRBV20-1 TGCAGTCCGCCCCGAAGCGTATCCAACGAGCAGTACTTC CSPPRSVSNEQYF
TRBJ1-4 NA few TRBV12-3/TRBV12-4 TGTGCCAGCAGGGCCGCGGGGGAAAAACTGTTTTTT CASRAAGEKLFF
TRBJ2-1 TRBD2 NA TRBV2 TGTGCCAGCAGTGAGTTACTAGCGGGAAACTACAATGAGCAGTTCTTC CASSELLAGNYNEQFF
TRBJ1-1 NA many TRBV7-9 TGTGCCAGCAGCTCCCAGAGGGACACTGAAGCTTTCTTT CASSSQRDTEAFF
TRBJ1-5 TRBD1 few TRBV10-3 TGTGCCATCAGTGAGTCCGGACAGGGAAATCAGCCCCAGCATTTT CAISESGQGNQPQHF
TRBJ2-3 NA few TRBV12-3/TRBV12-4 TGTGCCAGCAGCCGGGACACGAACACAGATACGCAGTATTTT CASSRDTNTDTQYF
TRBJ2-1 TRBD2 few TRBV11-2 TGTGCCAGCAGCTTGACTAGCGGGAGGGCCGGTGAGCAGTTCTTC CASSLTSGRAGEQFF
TRBJ1-1 NA many TRBV11-2 TGTGCCAGCAGCTTATTTCAGGGAAGTTATATGAACACTGAAGCTTTCTTT CASSLFQGSYMNTEAFF
TRBJ1-1 TRBD1 many TRBV29-1 TGCAGCGTCGGGGACAGAGTGACTGAAGCTTTCTTT CSVGDRVTEAFF
TRBJ2-1 NA many TRBV11-2 TGTGCCAGCAGTTCTAGATCCAATGAGCAGTTCTTC CASSSRSNEQFF
TRBJ2-1 TRBD1 many TRBV2 TGTGCCACACGACAGGGGGCCTACAATGAGCAGTTCTTC CATRQGAYNEQFF
TRBJ2-1 TRBD2 many TRBV7-2 TGTGCCAGCAGCCCTCGACTAGCGGGGGGTTTCTACAATGAGCAGTTCTTC CASSPRLAGGFYNEQFF
TRBJ2-5 NA NA TRBV28 TGTGCCAGCAGTCCCTACAGGGGAGGAGAAGAGACCCAGTACTTC CASSPYRGGEETQYF
TRBJ2-2 NA NA TRBV7-9 TGTATCGACAGGTTTGACACCGGGGAGCTGTTTTTT CIDRFDTGELFF
TRBJ1-1 TRBD1 NA TRBV29-1 TGCAGCGTGACTACTCGACAGGGGGCTTCGATCACTGAAGCTTTCTTT CSVTTRQGASITEAFF
TRBJ2-1 TRBD1 NA TRBV11-2 TGTGCCAGCACCTCTGGGACAGCACACAATGAGCAGTTCTTC CASTSGTAHNEQFF
TRBJ2-1 TRBD1 NA TRBV5-4 TGTGCCAGCAGCCCACGACAGGGAAGAGAGCAGTTCTTC CASSPRQGREQFF
TRBJ2-1 NA NA TRBV5-1 TGCGCCAGCAGCTGGCCAGGAGACCAGATATTCTTC CASSWPGDQIFF
TRBJ2-1 TRBD2 many TRBV7-3 TGTGCCAGCAGCCCGCTGGGCGGGAGTTCCTACAATGAGCAGTTCTTC CASSPLGGSSYNEQFF
TRBJ2-1 TRBD2 NA TRBV18 TGTGCCAGCTCACCCGGACTAGCGGGAGGGCCCTCCGGGGAGCAGTTCTTC CASSPGLAGGPSGEQFF
TRBJ1-1 NA many TRBV29-1 TGCAGCGTTGTAGGGCGGGCGAACACTGAAGCTTTCTTT CSVVGRANTEAFF
TRBJ1-4 NA few TRBV5-1 TGCGCCAGCAGCCGGACTGGAGGGGCCTATGAGTATAATGAAAAACTGTTTTTT CASSRTGGAYEYNEKLFF